What follows are 17 T cell receptor beta chains derived from one specimen sequenced in a study of blood T cell repertoires in COVID-19. Sequencing was performed with immunoSEQ multiplex PCR; in TCRdb, only in-frame clones are kept and a portion is missing. This sample has around 110,000 clones, with approximately 80% found just once. Sequenced input: peripheral blood. These receptors all come from a woman aged 70-85 years with acute or convalescent COVID-19.

V usage is TRBV5-1 and J usage is TRBJ2-7; TRBD1 aligns across 10 bases. V lost 1 base and J lost 6; bases outside the gene matches: 13. Per the germline V gene, CDR1 is SGHRS and CDR2 is YFSETQ. This CDR3 region has 17 residues. The DNA for the CDR3 is TGCGCCAGCAGCTTGATTGGGACAGGGGATATAGGCGGCGAGCAGTACTTC. Amino acids: CASSLIGTGDIGGEQYF.

This clone showed up just once. This sequence joins TRBV29-1 and TRBJ2-7, with D possibly TRBD1 on 6 matching bases. The CDR3 runs 11 residues. Germline CDR1 is SQVTM and CDR2 is ANQGSEA. V gave up 6 bases and J gave up 7 bases, with 13 bases separating them. CDR3 amino acids: CSVQDSGEQYF. The CDR3 coding sequence is TGCAGCGTCCAGGACAGTGGTGAGCAGTACTTC.

V usage is TRBV5-4 and J usage is TRBJ1-6; 7 positions agree with TRBD1. CDR1 SGHNT and CDR2 YYREEE come from the germline V gene (reference sequence). CDR3 size: 14 residues. With 9 bases clipped from V and 1 base from J, the junction kept 4 bases outside the gene matches. The CDR3: CATRGQSYNSPLHF. The CDR3, as DNA: TGTGCCACAAGGGGACAGTCCTATAATTCACCCCTCCACTTT.

The chain links TRBV27 to TRBJ2-7; 8 positions match TRBD2. The CDR3 contains 19 residues. Germline CDR1 is MNHEY and CDR2 is SMNVEV (reference sequence). Trimming cost V 0 bases and J 0 bases; bases outside gene matches: 13. CDR3 in DNA: TGTGCCAGCAGTTTATCTGCTAAAAAGAGCGGGGGCAGCTCCTACGAGCAGTACTTC. Residues: CASSLSAKKSGGSSYEQYF.

The chain employs TRBV3-1 (or the pseudogene TRBV3-2) and TRBJ2-3, with 8 bases lining up with TRBD2. Looked up from germline, CDR1 is LGHDT and CDR2 is YNNKEL (reference sequence). The CDR3 is 17 amino acids. The V segment lost 0 bases and the J segment 4 bases; nucleotides outside the gene matches: 9. The CDR3 region is CASSQEPPRGGADTQYF. In nucleotides, the CDR3 is TGTGCCAGCAGCCAAGAGCCGCCCCGGGGGGGCGCAGATACGCAGTATTTT.

This chain uses TRBV6-6 with TRBJ2-2; D remains ambiguous. This CDR3 region has 14 residues. The germline V gene has CDR1 MNHNY and CDR2 SVGAGI (reference sequence). Trimming took 6 bases from V and 7 from J, leaving 15 bases between them. In DNA form, the CDR3 reads TGTGCCAGCAGGCCAGACCTAGAGGTCGGGGAGCTGTTTTTT. This gives the protein CASRPDLEVGELFF.

The chain uses TRBV19 and TRBJ2-1; tentative D call: TRBD1 (5 bases). Germline values: CDR1 LNHDA, CDR2 SQIVND (reference sequence). The CDR3 is 14 residues long. V was trimmed by 5 bases and J by 3 bases, leaving 11 bases between them. Written as DNA, the CDR3 is TGTGCCAGTAGTCAGGGAAGTGTCTACAATGAGCAGTTCTTC. Translating it yields CASSQGSVYNEQFF.

The gene calls are TRBV2 and TRBJ2-5, with 9 nucleotides matching TRBD1. This CDR3 has 15 residues. Germline V gives CDR1 SNHLY, CDR2 FYNNEI. Unmatched junction bases numbered 11, after V lost 6 bases and J lost 6 bases. In nucleotides, the CDR3 is TGTGCCAGCAGCACATTAGGACAGGGGCTGCAGACCCAGTACTTC. Translated, it gives CASSTLGQGLQTQYF.

The sample holds one count of this clone. The genes are TRBV15 and TRBJ1-2; D gene uncertain. The length of the CDR3 is 15 residues. CDR1 and CDR2 from the germline V gene are LNHNV and YYDKDF (reference sequence). The V end was cut by 0 bases, the J end by 7 bases, with 15 bases between. In DNA form, the CDR3 reads TGTGCCACCAGCAGAGATAATCTGAGGTCAGCTGGCTACACCTTC. Translation: CATSRDNLRSAGYTF.

The chain couples TRBV28 to TRBJ1-5; D is possibly TRBD1 (5 bases). The germline V and J ends were trimmed by 1 base and 2 bases, with 9 bases remaining between them. Germline V gives CDR1 MDHEN, CDR2 SYDVKM. The CDR3 is 15 amino acids. CDR3 region: CASSLSIRGNQPQHF. CDR3 coding DNA: TGTGCCAGCAGTTTATCAATCAGGGGCAATCAGCCCCAGCATTTT.

The gene calls are TRBV5-1 and TRBJ2-7; no reliable D call. V was pared by 5 bases and J by 2 bases, with 14 bases between. Germline V gene sequence: CDR1 SGHRS, CDR2 YFSETQ. This CDR3 is 14 amino acids long. This CDR3 reads CASSGVATPYEQYF. For the CDR3, the DNA is TGCGCCAGCAGTGGAGTCGCTACTCCCTACGAGCAGTACTTC.

This chain links TRBV4-1 with TRBJ2-7, with 10 bases identical to TRBD2. The CDR3 has 15 residues. The trim removed 4 bases at V and 6 bases at J, leaving 9 bases unmatched. Germline values: CDR1 MGHRA, CDR2 YSYEKL. The CDR3 is CASSPPGTSVGEQYF. In DNA form, the CDR3 reads TGCGCCAGCAGCCCCCCTGGGACTAGCGTGGGCGAGCAGTACTTC.

The table lists this clone with a few counts. The chain links TRBV7-2 to TRBJ1-4; TRBD1 is a possible D gene (6 bases). The germline V and J ends were trimmed by 2 bases and 0 bases, with 16 bases remaining between them. CDR1 is SGHTA, CDR2 FQGNSA, per germline. CDR3 length: 18 amino acids. The chain's CDR3 is CASSLWGRGRATNEKLFF. CDR3 sequence (DNA): TGTGCCAGCAGCTTATGGGGCAGGGGAAGGGCAACTAATGAAAAACTGTTTTTT.

In this sample, this clone turned up a few times. The chain uses TRBV5-1 and TRBJ1-4, with 7 bases fitting TRBD1. V dropped 1 base and J dropped 7; count of bases not matched to a gene: 4. The CDR3 has 14 amino acids. The germline V gene has CDR1 SGHRS and CDR2 YFSETQ. The CDR3 here is CASSLPDRPEKLFF. In nucleotides, the CDR3 is TGCGCCAGCAGCTTGCCGGACAGGCCTGAAAAACTGTTTTTT.

This sequence joins TRBV11-3 and TRBJ2-2, with D perhaps TRBD2 (5 bases). The CDR3 consists of 14 residues. Germline CDR1 is SGHNT and CDR2 is YENEEA. With 2 bases removed from V and 6 bases from J, the gap between germline ends came to 10 bases. In DNA form, the CDR3 reads TGTGCCAGCAGCTTACCGGGGAGCGCCGGGGAGCTGTTTTTT. As protein: CASSLPGSAGELFF.

This clone was detected once. The V and J genes are TRBV19 and TRBJ1-1; 10 positions agree with TRBD1. CDR1 is LNHDA, CDR2 SQIVND, per germline (reference sequence). V shed 0 bases and J 7 bases; nucleotides not matched to a gene: 2. CDR3 length: 14 amino acids. The CDR3 spells CASSIDRDRGEAFF. The DNA for the CDR3 is TGTGCCAGTAGTATAGATCGGGACAGGGGTGAAGCTTTCTTT.

Only one count was recorded for this clone. V gene TRBV4-1 combines with J gene TRBJ2-3; the match to TRBD2 covers 9 bases. V shed 0 bases, J shed 5 bases, and the junction held 6 bases outside the gene matches. The CDR3 sequence is 16 residues long. Germline CDR1 and CDR2: MGHRA and YSYEKL. As DNA, the CDR3 is TGCGCCAGCAGCCAAGATCAAGGTAGCGGGGGAGATACGCAGTATTTT. Encoded protein: CASSQDQGSGGDTQYF.